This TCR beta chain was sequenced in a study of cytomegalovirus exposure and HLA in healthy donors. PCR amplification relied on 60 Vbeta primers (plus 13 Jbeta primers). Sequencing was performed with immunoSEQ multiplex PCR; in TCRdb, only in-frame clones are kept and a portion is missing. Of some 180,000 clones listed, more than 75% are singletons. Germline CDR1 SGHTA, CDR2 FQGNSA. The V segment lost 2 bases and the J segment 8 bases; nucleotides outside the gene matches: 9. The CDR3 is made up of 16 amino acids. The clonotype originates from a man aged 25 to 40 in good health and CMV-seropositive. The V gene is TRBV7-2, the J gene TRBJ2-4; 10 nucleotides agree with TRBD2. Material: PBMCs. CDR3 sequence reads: CASSLLASGSGYIQYF. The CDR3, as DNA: TGTGCCAGCAGCTTACTTGCTAGCGGGAGTGGATACATTCAGTACTTC. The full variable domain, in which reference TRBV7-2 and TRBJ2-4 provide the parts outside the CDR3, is GAGVSQSPSNKVTEKGKDVELRCDPISGHTALYWYRQSLGQGLEFLIYFQGNSAPDKSGLPSDRFSAERTGGSVSTLTIQRTQQEDSAVYLCASSLLASGSGYIQYFGAGTRLSVL.